One and the same sample provided the 14 T cell receptor beta chains below, sequenced in a study of T cells in Graves' hyperthyroidism and ophthalmopathy (dated by TCRdb to about 2019). Receptor libraries were prepared by multiplex PCR. Instrument used: Illumina HiSeq 2000. TCR beta CDR3 regions were amplified from RNA transcripts. The TCR CDR3 was subjected to a first round of RT-PCR using the HTBI primer set and the Qiagen OneStep RT-PCR kit. In TCRdb, the public reads were trimmed at Q25 with fastp and aligned with MiXCR, with productive beta chains retained. Rows matching on CDR3 protein sequence are summarized as one entry with the most common DNA and genes. The sample table lists 300,000 to 400,000 distinct CDR3 sequences, roughly 14% of them with a count of one. In total, the top ten clones hold about 20% of the sample. Material: blood. All receptors come from a woman in her twenties or thirties with Graves' ophthalmopathy.

This clonotype was recorded a few times. This sequence joins TRBV24-1 and TRBJ2-1; 8 bases are a match to TRBD1. This CDR3 has 18 amino acids. Trimming at V came to 3 bases and at J to 0 bases, leaving 9 bases not matched to a gene. The germline CDR1 and CDR2 sequences are KGHDR and SFDVKD. CDR3 nucleotide sequence: TGTGCCACCAGTGATCCTCCCGGACAGGGCGGCTCCTACAATGAGCAGTTCTTC. Protein sequence: CATSDPPGQGGSYNEQFF.

This rearrangement joins TRBV7-9 to TRBJ1-5, with 9 positions matching TRBD1. The germline V gene encodes CDR1 SEHNR and CDR2 FQNEAQ (reference sequence). The V gene end was trimmed by 5 bases and the J gene end by 2 bases; junction bases not matched to a gene: 4. This CDR3 has 15 residues. CDR3 residues: CASSHTGGGNQPQHF. CDR3 nucleotide sequence: TGTGCCAGCAGCCATACAGGGGGCGGCAATCAGCCCCAGCATTTT.

The chain combines TRBV27 with TRBJ2-1; the match to TRBD1 covers 10 bases. Germline values: CDR1 MNHEY, CDR2 SMNVEV (reference sequence). With 5 bases clipped from V and 2 bases from J, the junction kept 3 bases outside the gene matches. CDR3 size: 15 residues. This chain's CDR3 is CASSGDRGTYNEQFF. CDR3 DNA sequence: TGTGCCAGCAGTGGGGACAGGGGAACCTACAATGAGCAGTTCTTC.

This clonotype was detected many times. V usage is TRBV2 and J usage is TRBJ2-1; the D gene is possibly TRBD1 (5 bases). V gave up 5 bases and J gave up 8 bases, with 7 bases separating them. Germline V gene data show CDR1 as SNHLY and CDR2 as FYNNEI. The CDR3 is made up of 11 amino acids. CDR3 protein: CASSKGHEQFF. The CDR3 nucleotides are TGTGCCAGCAGTAAGGGGCATGAGCAGTTCTTC.

This clonotype has a handful of counts. The genes are TRBV7-9 and TRBJ2-6; 7 nucleotides align to TRBD1. The V gene's germline CDR1 is SEHNR and CDR2 FQNEAQ (reference sequence). V shed 1 base and J 0 bases; nucleotides not matched to a gene: 9. The CDR3 consists of 19 residues. CDR3 protein: CASSLVPRQGSSGANVLTF. CDR3 in DNA: TGTGCCAGCAGCTTAGTTCCTCGACAGGGTTCCTCTGGGGCCAACGTCCTGACTTTC.

The table lists this clonotype with a few counts. A much larger clone differs from this one at a single base, so this may be a read error. The genes are TRBV5-1 and TRBJ2-7; TRBD2 might be the D (7 bases). The V end lost 3 bases, the J end lost 0 bases, and 16 bases lay between the germline ends. Germline loops: CDR1 SGHRS, CDR2 YFSETQ. The CDR3 length is 16 residues. CDR3 loop: CASSSKEGGTSYEQYF. CDR3 DNA sequence: TGCGCCAGCAGCTCGAAGGAGGGGGGGACCTCCTACGAGCAGTACTTC.

This clonotype was observed at least ten times. V gene TRBV12-3 or TRBV12-4 combines with J gene TRBJ2-7; TRBD1 matches at 8 bases. This CDR3 region has 13 residues. The ends lost 3 bases at V and 6 bases at J; junction bases unmatched: 4. The CDR3 loop is CASSLLQGVEQYF. For the CDR3, the DNA is TGTGCCAGCAGTTTGCTACAGGGGGTCGAGCAGTACTTC.

J is TRBJ2-1 and V is TRBV19; 7 nucleotides line up with TRBD2. V was clipped by 3 bases and J by 10 bases; unmatched bases: 6. Germline values: CDR1 LNHDA, CDR2 SQIVND (reference sequence). The length of the CDR3 is 13 residues. The CDR3 DNA reads TGTGCCAGTAGTATCTCACTAGCGCAGGAGCAGTTCTTC. Protein product: CASSISLAQEQFF.

This clonotype turned up a few times. V gene TRBV20-1 combines with J gene TRBJ2-7, with TRBD1 as a possible D gene (5 bases). Looked up from germline, CDR1 is DFQATT and CDR2 is SNEGSKA (reference sequence). V shed 4 bases and J shed 0 bases, with 7 bases lying between them. The CDR3 has 12 residues. The CDR3 protein is CSAKDTSYEQYF. For the CDR3, the DNA is TGCAGTGCTAAGGACACCTCCTACGAGCAGTACTTC.

This clonotype appeared many times. The rearrangement uses TRBV20-1 and TRBJ1-1, with 7 positions matching TRBD1. There are 13 residues in the CDR3. Germline V gives CDR1 DFQATT, CDR2 SNEGSKA (reference sequence). The V gene end was trimmed by 4 bases and the J gene end by 4 bases; junction bases not matched to a gene: 6. DNA for the CDR3: TGCAGTGCTATAAGACAGGGTTCCACTGAAGCTTTCTTT. Translation gives CSAIRQGSTEAFF.

This clonotype was counted ten times or more. CDR3 protein: CASSPDIFLQETQYF. Written as DNA, the CDR3 is TGTGCCAGCAGTCCCGACATATTCTTACAAGAGACCCAGTACTTC. The chain links TRBV12-3 or TRBV12-4 to TRBJ2-5; no definite D call. This CDR3 has 15 amino acids. The ends were cut back, 5 bases at V and 2 bases at J, with 15 bases in the middle.

The chain is built from TRBV19 and TRBJ1-2; D not certain. This CDR3 contains 12 residues. V was trimmed by 6 bases and J by 6 bases, leaving 11 bases between them. Germline-derived CDR1 and CDR2 are LNHDA and SQIVND (reference sequence). CDR3 region: CASRVGMDGYTF. The CDR3 nucleotides are TGTGCCAGTAGGGTTGGGATGGATGGCTACACCTTC.

The genes are TRBV5-5 and TRBJ2-7, with D possibly TRBD2 on 6 matching bases. This CDR3 has 14 residues. Per the germline V gene, CDR1 is SGHKS and CDR2 is YYEKEE (reference sequence). V was trimmed by 5 bases and J by 2 bases, leaving 14 bases between them. CDR3 sequence: CASSPGLTPYEQYF. CDR3 in DNA: TGTGCCAGCAGTCCGGGACTCACTCCCTACGAGCAGTACTTC. The full variable domain, in which reference TRBV5-5 and TRBJ2-7 provide the parts outside the CDR3, is DAGVTQSPTHLIKTRGQQVTLRCSPISGHKSVSWYQQVLGQGPQFIFQYYEKEERGRGNFPDRFSARQFPNYSSELNVNALLLGDSALYLCASSPGLTPYEQYFGPGTRLTVT.

This clonotype has at least ten counts. The CDR3 DNA follows: TGTGCCAGCAGCCCCAACAGGGGCTTTTTGGAGACCCAGTACTTC. The encoded protein is CASSPNRGFLETQYF. The rearrangement uses TRBV28 and TRBJ2-5, with TRBD1 matching 7 bases. Germline CDR1 reads MDHEN; CDR2 reads SYDVKM. The length of the CDR3 is 15 residues. V lost 6 bases, J lost 5 bases, and 12 bases stayed unmatched.